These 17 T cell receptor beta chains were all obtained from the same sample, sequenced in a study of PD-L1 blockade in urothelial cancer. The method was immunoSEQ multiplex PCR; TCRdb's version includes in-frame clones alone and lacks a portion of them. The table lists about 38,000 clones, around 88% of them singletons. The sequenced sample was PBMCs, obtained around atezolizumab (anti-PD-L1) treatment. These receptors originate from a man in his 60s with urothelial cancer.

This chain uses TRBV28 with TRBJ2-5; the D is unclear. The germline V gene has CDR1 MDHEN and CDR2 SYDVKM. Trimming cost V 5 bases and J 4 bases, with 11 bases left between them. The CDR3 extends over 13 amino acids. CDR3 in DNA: TGTGCCAGCAGTCGTGACAATGGAGAGACCCAGTACTTC. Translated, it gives CASSRDNGETQYF.

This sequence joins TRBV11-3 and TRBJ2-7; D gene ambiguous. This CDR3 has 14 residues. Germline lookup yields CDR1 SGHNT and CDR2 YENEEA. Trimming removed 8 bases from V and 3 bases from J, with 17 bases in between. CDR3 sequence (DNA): TGTGCCAGCGCAACTATCTCGAAGGTCTACGAGCAGTACTTC. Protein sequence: CASATISKVYEQYF.

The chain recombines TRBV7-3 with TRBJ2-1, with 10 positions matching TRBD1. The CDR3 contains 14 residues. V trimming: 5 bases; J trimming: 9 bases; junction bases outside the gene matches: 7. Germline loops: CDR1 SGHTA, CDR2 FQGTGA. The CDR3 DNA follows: TGTGCCAGCAGCATACGGGGACAGGGGTCTGAGCAGTTCTTC. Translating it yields CASSIRGQGSEQFF.

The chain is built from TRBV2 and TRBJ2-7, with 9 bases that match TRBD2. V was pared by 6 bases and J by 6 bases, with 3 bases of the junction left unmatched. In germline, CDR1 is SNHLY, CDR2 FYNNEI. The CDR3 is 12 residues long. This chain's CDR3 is CASRGTSREQYF. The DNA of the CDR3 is TGTGCCAGCAGAGGGACTAGCCGCGAGCAGTACTTC.

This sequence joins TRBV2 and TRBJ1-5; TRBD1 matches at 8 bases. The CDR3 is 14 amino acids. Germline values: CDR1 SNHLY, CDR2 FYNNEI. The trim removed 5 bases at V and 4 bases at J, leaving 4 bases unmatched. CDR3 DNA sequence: TGTGCCAGCAGTCGGGGGACAGGAAATCAGCCCCAGCATTTT. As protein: CASSRGTGNQPQHF.

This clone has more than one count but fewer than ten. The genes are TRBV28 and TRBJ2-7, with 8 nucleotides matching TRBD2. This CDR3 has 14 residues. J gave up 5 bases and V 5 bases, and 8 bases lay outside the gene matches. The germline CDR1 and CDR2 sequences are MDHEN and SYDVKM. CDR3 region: CASSTKREFHEQYF. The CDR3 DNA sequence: TGTGCCAGCAGTACCAAGCGGGAGTTCCACGAGCAGTACTTC. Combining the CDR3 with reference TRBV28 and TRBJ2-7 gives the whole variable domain DVKVTQSSRYLVKRTGEKVFLECVQDMDHENMFWYRQDPGLGLRLIYFSYDVKMKEKGDIPEGYSVSREKKERFSLILESASTNQTSMYLCASSTKREFHEQYFGPGTRLTVT.

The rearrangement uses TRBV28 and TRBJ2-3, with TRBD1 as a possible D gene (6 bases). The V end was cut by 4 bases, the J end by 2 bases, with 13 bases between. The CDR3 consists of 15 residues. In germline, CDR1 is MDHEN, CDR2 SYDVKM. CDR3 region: CASSSPGEYTDTQYF. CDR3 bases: TGTGCCAGCAGTTCCCCAGGGGAATACACAGATACGCAGTATTTT.

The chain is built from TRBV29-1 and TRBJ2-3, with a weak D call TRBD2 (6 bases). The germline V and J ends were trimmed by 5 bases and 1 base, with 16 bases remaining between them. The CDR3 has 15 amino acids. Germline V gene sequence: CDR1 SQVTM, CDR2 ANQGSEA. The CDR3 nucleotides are TGCAGCGTTCCACCGGAGGGTCGAGGCACAGATACGCAGTATTTT. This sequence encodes CSVPPEGRGTDTQYF.

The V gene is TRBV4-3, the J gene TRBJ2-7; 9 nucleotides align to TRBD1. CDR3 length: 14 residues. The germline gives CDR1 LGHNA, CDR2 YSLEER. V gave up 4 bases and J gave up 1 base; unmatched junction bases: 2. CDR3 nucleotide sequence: TGCGCCAGCAGCCCCGGGACAGGGTCCTACGAGCAGTACTTC. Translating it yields CASSPGTGSYEQYF.

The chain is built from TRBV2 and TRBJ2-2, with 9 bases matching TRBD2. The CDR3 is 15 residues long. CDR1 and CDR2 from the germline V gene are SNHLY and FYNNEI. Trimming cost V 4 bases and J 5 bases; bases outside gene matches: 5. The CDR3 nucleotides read TGTGCCAGCAGTGGGGGTAGCGGGAGAACCGGGGAGCTGTTTTTT. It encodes CASSGGSGRTGELFF.

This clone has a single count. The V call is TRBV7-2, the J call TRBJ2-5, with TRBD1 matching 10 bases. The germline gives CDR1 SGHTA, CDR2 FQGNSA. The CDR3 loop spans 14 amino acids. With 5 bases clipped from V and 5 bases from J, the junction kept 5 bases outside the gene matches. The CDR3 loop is CASSQTGGGETQYF. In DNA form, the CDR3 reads TGTGCCAGCAGCCAGACAGGGGGCGGGGAGACCCAGTACTTC.

The DNA for the CDR3 is TGTGCCAGCGGACTTAGCGGGAGGTACGAGCAGTACTTC. It codes for CASGLSGRYEQYF. The V and J genes are TRBV27 and TRBJ2-7; 10 positions match TRBD2. V lost 8 bases to trimming and J lost 4 bases; unmatched junction nucleotides: 5. Germline values: CDR1 MNHEY, CDR2 SMNVEV (reference sequence). The CDR3 runs to 13 residues.

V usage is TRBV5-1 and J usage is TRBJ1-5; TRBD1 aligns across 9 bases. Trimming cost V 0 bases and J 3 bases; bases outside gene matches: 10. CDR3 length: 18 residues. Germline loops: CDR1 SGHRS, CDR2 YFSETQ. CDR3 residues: CASSLGGTGPRSNQPQHF. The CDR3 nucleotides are TGCGCCAGCAGCTTGGGGGGGACAGGGCCGCGGTCCAATCAGCCCCAGCATTTT.

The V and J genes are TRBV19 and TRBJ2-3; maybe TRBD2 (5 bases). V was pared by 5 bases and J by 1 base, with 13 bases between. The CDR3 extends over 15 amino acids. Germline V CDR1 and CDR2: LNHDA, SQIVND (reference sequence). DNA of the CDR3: TGTGCCAGTAGTGGGAACAAGGAGGGCACAGATACGCAGTATTTT. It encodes CASSGNKEGTDTQYF.

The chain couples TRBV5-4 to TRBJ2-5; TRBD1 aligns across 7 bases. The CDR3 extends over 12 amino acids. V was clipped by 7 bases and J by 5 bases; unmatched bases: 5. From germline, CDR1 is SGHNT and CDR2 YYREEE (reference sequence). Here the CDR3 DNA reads TGTGCCAGCCAAGACAGGGCCGAGACCCAGTACTTC. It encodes CASQDRAETQYF.

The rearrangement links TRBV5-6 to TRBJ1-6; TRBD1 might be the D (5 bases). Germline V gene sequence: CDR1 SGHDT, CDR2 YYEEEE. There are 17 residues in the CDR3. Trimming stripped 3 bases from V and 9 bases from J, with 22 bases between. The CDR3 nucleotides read TGTGCCAGCAGCTCCGAAGGTGTCGCAGGGCTTGCTTCACCCCTCCACTTT. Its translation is CASSSEGVAGLASPLHF.

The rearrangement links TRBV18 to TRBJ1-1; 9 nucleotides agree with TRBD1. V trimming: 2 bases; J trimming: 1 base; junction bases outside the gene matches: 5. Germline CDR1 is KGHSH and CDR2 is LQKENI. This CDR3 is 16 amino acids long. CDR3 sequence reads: CASSPSRTGANTEAFF. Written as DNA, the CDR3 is TGTGCCAGCTCACCATCTAGGACAGGGGCGAACACTGAAGCTTTCTTT.